This entry lists 29 T cell receptor beta chains sequenced from one sample in a study of CD8+ T cells in alopecia areata (dated by TCRdb to the late 2010s). Libraries were prepared through the immunoSEQ multiplex PCR assay. RNA was extracted from all samples and reverse transcribed into cDNA as template for TCR sequencing. TCRdb stores this immuneACCESS table with in-frame sequences only. Part of the clones is absent; in the studies checked, under half of the shortfall reflects unresolved V genes, and no reason is known for the rest. In all, the sample holds some 200,000 clones, and just under 60% of those were seen once. The ten largest clonotypes hold 14% to 15% of the sample. This sample's time point label indicates: baseline before oral tofacitinib. The sample consisted of CD4+ T cells sorted from blood, taken at week 0. Source of these receptors: a human donor with alopecia areata.

The DNA of the CDR3 is TGCGCCAGCAGCCAAAACAGGGTGTCCTACAATGAGCAGTTCTTC. This gives the protein CASSQNRVSYNEQFF. The chain combines TRBV4-1 with TRBJ2-1; possibly TRBD1 for D (6 bases). Trimming removed 2 bases at V and 1 base at J, with 9 bases between. The CDR3 runs to 15 residues. Germline CDR1 MGHRA, CDR2 YSYEKL.

The sample holds a few counts of this clone. The chain carries TRBV19 and TRBJ1-2; D is uncertain. The CDR3 totals 10 residues. Germline V lookup: CDR1 LNHDA, CDR2 SQIVND (reference sequence). V was shortened by 6 bases and J by 5 bases, with 4 bases between the two germline ends. Here the CDR3 DNA reads TGTGCCAGTAGCAGATATGGCTACACCTTC. It encodes CASSRYGYTF.

The V and J genes are TRBV5-1 and TRBJ2-1; maybe TRBD2 (5 bases). The CDR3 is 16 amino acids. The V end was cut by 0 bases, the J end by 2 bases, with 12 bases between. CDR1 and CDR2 (germline): SGHRS, YFSETQ. In DNA, the CDR3 is TGCGCCAGCAGCTTGGGTGGACTGTACGCCTACAATGAGCAGTTCTTC. This sequence encodes CASSLGGLYAYNEQFF.

The chain joins TRBV9 to TRBJ2-3; possibly TRBD1 for D (6 bases). Germline CDR1 and CDR2: SGDLS and YYNGEE. The CDR3 consists of 16 residues. V lost 0 bases, J lost 3 bases, and 14 bases lay in between. CDR3 coding DNA: TGTGCCAGCAGCGTAGTCATAGGACAGTTAACAGATACGCAGTATTTT. Its translation: CASSVVIGQLTDTQYF.

This clone was counted a few times. This rearrangement joins TRBV29-1 to TRBJ2-7; 10 bases are shared with TRBD2. V shed 6 bases and J 4 bases; nucleotides not matched to a gene: 15. This CDR3 has 16 residues. Germline V gene data show CDR1 as SQVTM and CDR2 as ANQGSEA. CDR3 bases: TGCAGCGTCCAAGCGGTCCTAGCGGGGGTATCTTACGAGCAGTACTTC. Amino acid sequence: CSVQAVLAGVSYEQYF.

The chain has TRBV4-2 and TRBJ2-6; the D is unclear. Trimming shortened V by 1 base and J by 0 bases, and 4 bases separated the two germline ends. The CDR3 covers 15 residues. Germline values: CDR1 LGHNA, CDR2 YNFKEQ. CDR3 sequence reads: CASSQGSSGANVLTF. As DNA, the CDR3 is TGTGCCAGCAGCCAAGGGAGCTCTGGGGCCAACGTCCTGACTTTC.

This rearrangement joins TRBV27 to TRBJ2-7, with 7 bases lining up with TRBD1. The ends lost 5 bases at V and 5 bases at J; junction bases unmatched: 9. The CDR3 contains 14 residues. Germline V lookup: CDR1 MNHEY, CDR2 SMNVEV (reference sequence). CDR3 sequence reads: CASSPRQGLDEQYF. The CDR3 bases are TGTGCCAGCAGTCCACGACAGGGTCTGGACGAGCAGTACTTC.

This clone was counted only a few times. V gene TRBV12-5 combines with J gene TRBJ2-3; 8 bases fit TRBD2. This CDR3 comprises 14 residues. Looked up from germline, CDR1 is LGHNT and CDR2 is FRNRAP. The V gene end was trimmed by 7 bases and the J gene end by 2 bases; junction bases not matched to a gene: 5. Here the CDR3 DNA reads TGTGCTAGTGTCCTCGGGGGGGCCACAGATACGCAGTATTTT. Its protein is CASVLGGATDTQYF.

This sequence joins TRBV30 and TRBJ1-2; TRBD1 is a possible D gene (6 bases). V was clipped by 2 bases and J by 4 bases, with 17 bases between them. The CDR3 is 15 amino acids. Looked up from germline, CDR1 is GTSNPN and CDR2 is SVGIG (reference sequence). Here the CDR3 DNA reads TGTGCCTGGAGTCCAGGCGGGGGCTCGATCTATGGCTACACCTTC. As protein: CAWSPGGGSIYGYTF.

The V call is TRBV2, the J call TRBJ1-2; a possible D gene is TRBD1 (5 bases). Trimming stripped 4 bases from V and 4 bases from J, with 7 bases between. The CDR3 is 12 residues long. The germline gives CDR1 SNHLY, CDR2 FYNNEI. In DNA, the CDR3 is TGTGCCAGCAGTGGAGGGGTCTATGGCTACACCTTC. It specifies CASSGGVYGYTF.

The V and J genes are TRBV13 and TRBJ2-1; D remains unclear. The CDR3 length is 13 residues. Germline loops: CDR1 PRHDT, CDR2 FYEKMQ (reference sequence). V was shortened by 8 bases and J by 8 bases, with 16 bases between the two germline ends. CDR3 nucleotide sequence: TGTGCCAGCGGCAGAACCCGTAGGGATGAGCAGTTCTTC. As protein: CASGRTRRDEQFF.

The chain has TRBV30 and TRBJ1-2, with D uncertain. This CDR3 has 10 amino acids. Trimming removed 1 base from V and 5 bases from J, with 2 bases in between. Germline CDR1 is GTSNPN and CDR2 is SVGIG (reference sequence). CDR3 region: CAWSGYGYTF. The CDR3 DNA is TGTGCCTGGAGTGGGTATGGCTACACCTTC.

The V and J genes are TRBV7-9 and TRBJ1-5; no clear D gene. Looked up from germline, CDR1 is SEHNR and CDR2 is FQNEAQ (reference sequence). Trimming stripped 2 bases from V and 5 bases from J, with 10 bases between. This CDR3 comprises 14 residues. The DNA of the CDR3 is TGTGCCAGCAGCTTATCGGCACTCGATCAGCCCCAGCATTTT. Its protein product is CASSLSALDQPQHF.

This clone occurred a few times. The CDR3 loop is CASSPQHSGNTIYF. As DNA, the CDR3 is TGTGCCAGCAGCCCGCAACACTCTGGAAACACCATATATTTT. The chain employs TRBV11-3 and TRBJ1-3; no clear D. CDR1 and CDR2 (germline): SGHNT, YENEEA. This CDR3 has 14 residues. The V end was cut by 5 bases, the J end by 0 bases, with 8 bases between.

The sample holds many counts of this clone. V gene TRBV9 combines with J gene TRBJ2-6, with D uncertain. The V end lost 1 base, the J end lost 4 bases, and 9 bases lay between the germline ends. CDR1 SGDLS and CDR2 YYNGEE come from the germline V gene. The CDR3 length is 15 residues. The CDR3 region is CASSVSHGGANVLTF. The CDR3 nucleotides read TGTGCCAGCAGCGTAAGTCATGGGGGGGCCAACGTCCTGACTTTC. Using reference TRBV9 and TRBJ2-6 for the parts outside the CDR3, the full variable domain is DSGVTQTPKHLITATGQRVTLRCSPRSGDLSVYWYQQSLDQGLQFLIQYYNGEERAKGNILERFSAQQFPDLHSELNLSSLELGDSALYFCASSVSHGGANVLTFGAGSRLTVL.

CDR3 residues: CSVAKRLPTDTQYF. CDR3 coding DNA: TGCAGCGTTGCCAAGCGGCTGCCCACAGATACGCAGTATTTT. This chain connects TRBV29-1 to TRBJ2-3; tentative D call: TRBD2 (5 bases). V shed 4 bases and J shed 2 bases, with 13 bases lying between them. Looked up from germline, CDR1 is SQVTM and CDR2 is ANQGSEA. The CDR3 length is 14 residues.

The chain is built from TRBV27 and TRBJ2-7; 9 nucleotides line up with TRBD1. The germline V gene has CDR1 MNHEY and CDR2 SMNVEV (reference sequence). V lost 2 bases to trimming and J lost 4 bases; unmatched junction nucleotides: 9. The CDR3 runs to 16 residues. The DNA of the CDR3 is TGTGCCAGCAGTTTAGCCATAGGGACAGGGAGTTACGAGCAGTACTTC. Amino acid sequence: CASSLAIGTGSYEQYF.

This clone was seen a few times. The V call is TRBV7-3, the J call TRBJ2-1, with D unresolved. The CDR3 spans 13 residues. Trimming took off 5 bases at V and 7 bases at J, with 12 bases between the two ends. The germline V gene encodes CDR1 SGHTA and CDR2 FQGTGA. CDR3 in DNA: TGTGCCAGCAGCCTTGAGCCGAAGAATGAGCAGTTCTTC. It yields the protein CASSLEPKNEQFF. Full variable domain (missing parts from reference TRBV7-3 and TRBJ2-1): GAGVSQTPSNKVTEKGKYVELRCDPISGHTALYWYRQSLGQGPEFLIYFQGTGAADDSGLPNDRFFAVRPEGSVSTLKIQRTERGDSAVYLCASSLEPKNEQFFGPGTRLTVL.

The chain has TRBV6-5 and TRBJ1-4; tentative D call: TRBD1 (5 bases). Germline CDR1 reads MNHEY; CDR2 reads SVGAGI. The CDR3 contains 15 residues. Trimming pared 2 bases from V and 3 bases from J, leaving 10 bases between. The CDR3 bases are TGTGCCAGCAGTTACCGAGGGGCTTCTAATGAAAAACTGTTTTTT. This codes for CASSYRGASNEKLFF.

The chain is built from TRBV10-3 and TRBJ2-5; 8 bases fit TRBD2. The CDR3 has 16 residues. Trimming took 2 bases from V and 2 from J; bases not matched to a gene: 7. CDR1 and CDR2 (germline): ENHRY, SYGVKD. In nucleotides, the CDR3 is TGTGCCATCAGTGAGCTACTCACGGGGGGGCAAGAGACCCAGTACTTC. Amino acids: CAISELLTGGQETQYF.

The chain has TRBV15 and TRBJ2-3; D is unresolved. The germline CDR1 and CDR2 sequences are LNHNV and YYDKDF (reference sequence). The V end lost 3 bases, the J end lost 1 base, and 8 bases lay between the germline ends. This CDR3 is built from 14 residues. The CDR3 DNA follows: TGTGCCACCAGCAGCCTAGGAGGCACAGATACGCAGTATTTT. It yields the protein CATSSLGGTDTQYF.

The rearrangement joins TRBV9 to TRBJ1-4, with D possibly matching TRBD1 (5 bases). Trimming shortened V by 7 bases and J by 8 bases, and 21 bases separated the two germline ends. In germline, CDR1 is SGDLS, CDR2 YYNGEE. The CDR3 consists of 15 residues. For the CDR3, the DNA is TGTGCCAGCTCAACCTCCGAAGGGGTATTCGAAAAACTGTTTTTT. Its translation is CASSTSEGVFEKLFF.

The V call is TRBV4-1, the J call TRBJ2-5; 7 bases line up with TRBD2. CDR3 size: 16 residues. Germline values: CDR1 MGHRA, CDR2 YSYEKL. V shed 2 bases, J shed 1 base, and the junction held 7 bases outside the gene matches. The CDR3 loop reads CASSQSGVVGQETQYF. In nucleotides, the CDR3 is TGCGCCAGCAGCCAAAGCGGGGTAGTAGGCCAAGAGACCCAGTACTTC.

The chain recombines TRBV5-1 with TRBJ2-3; 8 bases are shared with TRBD1. The V and J ends lost 1 base and 3 bases, in that order; junction bases with no gene match: 7. CDR1 and CDR2 from the germline V gene are SGHRS and YFSETQ. The CDR3 is 16 residues long. CDR3 protein: CASSLSGQVPTDTQYF. CDR3 nucleotide sequence: TGCGCCAGCAGCTTGTCGGGACAGGTTCCGACAGATACGCAGTATTTT.

This clone was observed a few times. The chain employs TRBV28 and TRBJ1-1, with D hard to call. Trimming cost V 10 bases and J 2 bases, with 8 bases left between them. The length of the CDR3 is 11 residues. Germline V gives CDR1 MDHEN, CDR2 SYDVKM. CDR3 loop: CATRANTEAFF. The CDR3 nucleotides are TGTGCCACCCGGGCTAACACTGAAGCTTTCTTT.

The chain carries TRBV2 and TRBJ2-3, with D possibly being TRBD2 (6 bases). Trimming left V 10 bases short and J 3 bases short, with 20 bases between. The CDR3 loop spans 15 amino acids. The germline V gene encodes CDR1 SNHLY and CDR2 FYNNEI. The CDR3 region is CATKVEGLRTDTQYF. The CDR3 region has the DNA TGTGCCACCAAAGTGGAGGGTCTTAGGACAGATACGCAGTATTTT. Full variable domain (rest looked up from reference TRBV2 and TRBJ2-3): EPEVTQTPSHQVTQMGQEVILRCVPISNHLYFYWYRQILGQKVEFLVSFYNNEISEKSEIFDDQFSVERPDGSNFTLKIRSTKLEDSAMYFCATKVEGLRTDTQYFGPGTRLTVL.

This clone was detected a few times. The chain recombines TRBV30 with TRBJ1-6; 9 positions match TRBD1. The CDR3 totals 15 residues. V lost 0 bases to trimming and J lost 10 bases; unmatched junction nucleotides: 7. Germline CDR1 reads GTSNPN; CDR2 reads SVGIG (reference sequence). CDR3 nucleotides: TGTGCCTGGAGTGTAGGACAGGGGTTTGGATCACCCCTCCACTTT. As protein: CAWSVGQGFGSPLHF. The full variable domain, in which reference TRBV30 and TRBJ1-6 provide the parts outside the CDR3, is SQTIHQWPATLVQPVGSPLSLECTVEGTSNPNLYWYRQAAGRGLQLLFYSVGIGQISSEVPQNLSASRPQDRQFILSSKKLLLSDSGFYLCAWSVGQGFGSPLHFGNGTRLTVT.

The gene calls are TRBV6-5 and TRBJ1-5, with TRBD1 matching 7 bases. V lost 5 bases to trimming and J lost 3 bases; unmatched junction nucleotides: 7. Germline values: CDR1 MNHEY, CDR2 SVGAGI. The CDR3 runs to 15 residues. Here the CDR3 reads CASSRDSQYNQPQHF. DNA for the CDR3: TGTGCCAGCAGTCGGGACAGCCAATACAATCAGCCCCAGCATTTT.

This sequence joins TRBV10-3 and TRBJ2-2, with a weak D call TRBD2 (6 bases). The CDR3 sequence is 16 residues long. V gave up 3 bases and J gave up 2 bases, with 13 bases separating them. Germline V lookup: CDR1 ENHRY, CDR2 SYGVKD. The CDR3 region is CAISDGMGGNTGELFF. CDR3 nucleotides: TGTGCCATCAGTGACGGGATGGGGGGTAACACCGGGGAGCTGTTTTTT.